One sample yielded the 20 T cell receptor beta chains listed below, sequenced in a study of tumor-infiltrating lymphocytes in localized non-small cell lung cancer (dated by TCRdb to the early 2020s). Library prep was done by the immunoSEQ multiplex PCR assay. Not all clones reach the TCRdb copy of this immuneACCESS table, which keeps in-frame sequences only. Checked studies attribute under half of the gap to unresolved V genes and leave the rest unexplained. This sample lists fewer than 12,000 clones; 50% to 70% were detected once. About 9.3% of the sample is held by the ten biggest clonotypes. Material: lung tumor tissue. These receptors came from a human donor with non-small cell lung cancer.

The gene calls are TRBV5-1 and TRBJ2-7; TRBD1 aligns across 9 bases. V shed 4 bases and J 3 bases; nucleotides not matched to a gene: 8. CDR1 is SGHRS, CDR2 YFSETQ, per germline. There are 15 residues in the CDR3. The CDR3 sequence: CASSPGTGNRYEQYF. DNA for the CDR3: TGCGCCAGCAGCCCTGGGACAGGGAACCGCTACGAGCAGTACTTC.

In nucleotides, the CDR3 is TGTGCCAGCAGCGGGCGGGACAGCTTAGGGACCTACGAGCAGTACTTC. The encoded protein is CASSGRDSLGTYEQYF. This sequence joins TRBV7-9 and TRBJ2-7; D is perhaps TRBD1 (7 bases). Germline V gene data show CDR1 as SEHNR and CDR2 as FQNEAQ (reference sequence). Trimming cost V 5 bases and J 2 bases, with 19 bases left between them. CDR3 length: 16 amino acids. Full variable domain (outside the CDR3, taken from reference TRBV7-9 and TRBJ2-7): DTGVSQNPRHKITKRGQNVTFRCDPISEHNRLYWYRQTLGQGPEFLTYFQNEAQLEKSRLLSDRFSAERPKGSFSTLEIQRTEQGDSAMYLCASSGRDSLGTYEQYFGPGTRLTVT.

The CDR3 DNA sequence: TGTGCCTGGAGTGTAACAAGCTCTGGGGCCAACGTCCTGACTTTC. Translated: CAWSVTSSGANVLTF. This rearrangement joins TRBV30 to TRBJ2-6; D call uncertain. Trimming removed 0 bases from V and 0 bases from J, with 6 bases in between. This CDR3 comprises 15 residues. Germline-derived CDR1 and CDR2 are GTSNPN and SVGIG (reference sequence).

This clone was detected only once. The chain employs TRBV6-5 and TRBJ1-2, with 8 positions matching TRBD1. After removal of 6 bases from V and 3 bases from J, the junction contained 3 bases not matched to a gene. This CDR3 is 13 amino acids long. Germline CDR1 is MNHEY and CDR2 is SVGAGI. The CDR3 is CASSWDRYYGYTF. The DNA of the CDR3 is TGTGCCAGCAGCTGGGACAGGTACTATGGCTACACCTTC.

The sample holds a few counts of this clone. Written as DNA, the CDR3 is TGCGCCAGCAGCTTAATGGCGCGGGAAGCCTACAATGAGCAGTTCTTC. It yields the protein CASSLMAREAYNEQFF. The rearrangement joins TRBV5-1 to TRBJ2-1; D possibly corresponds to TRBD2 (6 bases). Germline CDR1 SGHRS, CDR2 YFSETQ. The CDR3 has 16 residues. V lost 2 bases, J lost 2 bases, and 14 bases lay in between. Full variable domain (missing parts from reference TRBV5-1 and TRBJ2-1): KAGVTQTPRYLIKTRGQQVTLSCSPISGHRSVSWYQQTPGQGLQFLFEYFSETQRNKGNFPGRFSGRQFSNSRSEMNVSTLELGDSALYLCASSLMAREAYNEQFFGPGTRLTVL.

V is TRBV7-2 and J is TRBJ2-2; 7 bases agree with TRBD2. Germline V gives CDR1 SGHTA, CDR2 FQGNSA. Trimming at V came to 3 bases and at J to 5 bases, leaving 6 bases not matched to a gene. This CDR3 spans 15 amino acids. CDR3 sequence: CASSLGWEGTGELFF. The CDR3 DNA is TGTGCCAGCAGCTTGGGGTGGGAGGGTACCGGGGAGCTGTTTTTT. The full variable domain, in which reference TRBV7-2 and TRBJ2-2 provide the parts outside the CDR3, is GAGVSQSPSNKVTEKGKDVELRCDPISGHTALYWYRQSLGQGLEFLIYFQGNSAPDKSGLPSDRFSAERTGGSVSTLTIQRTQQEDSAVYLCASSLGWEGTGELFFGEGSRLTVL.

The J gene is TRBJ2-1, the V gene TRBV30; 10 nucleotides align to TRBD2. There are 15 residues in the CDR3. Trimming took 1 base from V and 5 from J; bases not matched to a gene: 5. Germline V CDR1 and CDR2: GTSNPN, SVGIG (reference sequence). The CDR3 nucleotides read TGTGCCTGGAGTGAGGGACTAGCGAGAAACAATGAGCAGTTCTTC. Amino acids: CAWSEGLARNNEQFF.

This rearrangement joins TRBV28 to TRBJ1-1; perhaps TRBD1 as D (6 bases). Germline CDR1 MDHEN, CDR2 SYDVKM. V was pared by 5 bases and J by 6 bases, with 19 bases between. CDR3 length: 15 amino acids. The CDR3 sequence: CASSPPWTVRPEAFF. CDR3 bases: TGTGCCAGCAGTCCCCCCTGGACAGTCCGCCCTGAAGCTTTCTTT.

This chain joins TRBV10-1 and TRBJ1-1; TRBD1 aligns across 8 bases. The CDR3 totals 12 residues. Trimming at V came to 4 bases and at J to 11 bases, leaving 6 bases not matched to a gene. Germline CDR1 WNHNN, CDR2 SYGVQD (reference sequence). CDR3 sequence reads: CASSAGQGDAFF. CDR3 nucleotide sequence: TGCGCCAGCAGTGCAGGACAGGGCGATGCTTTCTTT.

This clone ranks as medium-sized. V is TRBV2 and J is TRBJ2-1; tentative D call: TRBD2 (5 bases). This CDR3 contains 14 residues. Germline V CDR1 and CDR2: SNHLY, FYNNEI. V was pared by 8 bases and J by 6 bases, with 17 bases between. The chain's CDR3 is CASDWGFEGNEQFF. The CDR3 nucleotides are TGTGCCAGCGATTGGGGTTTCGAGGGCAATGAGCAGTTCTTC.

The gene calls are TRBV4-3 and TRBJ1-6, with D unresolved. CDR1 is LGHNA, CDR2 YSLEER, per germline. The CDR3 has 16 residues. Trimming stripped 0 bases from V and 9 bases from J, with 15 bases between. CDR3 in DNA: TGCGCCAGCAGCCAAGACCGGGTAGTGCAAGGTTCACCCCTCCACTTT. It yields the protein CASSQDRVVQGSPLHF.

A few counts support this clone. V gene TRBV18 combines with J gene TRBJ2-3; D unresolved. Germline values: CDR1 KGHSH, CDR2 LQKENI. The CDR3 is made up of 12 amino acids. Trimming took 4 bases from V and 2 from J, leaving 4 bases between them. The DNA for the CDR3 is TGTGCCAGCTCACTGTCCACAGATACGCAGTATTTT. Residues: CASSLSTDTQYF.

This clone was counted a few times. The chain is built from TRBV4-2 and TRBJ1-6; the D gene is possibly TRBD1 (5 bases). The CDR3 length is 17 residues. Germline CDR1 is LGHNA and CDR2 is YNFKEQ. V was clipped by 0 bases and J by 6 bases, with 15 bases between them. CDR3 in DNA: TGTGCCAGCAGCCAAGACAACCCCCGCGGGGCTAATTCACCCCTCCACTTT. This encodes CASSQDNPRGANSPLHF.

The chain couples TRBV30 to TRBJ1-5, with TRBD1 matching 7 bases. The V and J ends lost 5 bases and 7 bases, in that order; junction bases with no gene match: 11. Germline values: CDR1 GTSNPN, CDR2 SVGIG (reference sequence). This CDR3 has 14 amino acids. The CDR3 DNA sequence: TGTGCCTGGTGTTACAGGGGCGCAGGACAGCCCCAGCATTTT. Its translation: CAWCYRGAGQPQHF.

This clone has only a few counts. This chain joins TRBV29-1 and TRBJ2-3, with D unresolved. The CDR3 covers 12 residues. Germline assignment: CDR1 SQVTM and CDR2 ANQGSEA. V lost 7 bases and J lost 3, with 11 bases in between. DNA for the CDR3: TGCAGCGGGACCCCTAGGACAGATACGCAGTATTTT. As protein: CSGTPRTDTQYF.

V usage is TRBV6-5 and J usage is TRBJ2-1, with 8 bases fitting TRBD2. Unmatched junction bases numbered 13, after V lost 9 bases and J lost 9 bases. The CDR3 contains 14 residues. CDR1 and CDR2 from the germline V gene are MNHEY and SVGAGI. In nucleotides, the CDR3 is TGTGCCAGTTCAGGAGCGGGAGATTTCAGTGAGCAGTTCTTC. Protein sequence: CASSGAGDFSEQFF.

This clone was found once. The chain uses TRBV5-6 and TRBJ1-4; D may be TRBD1 (6 bases). This CDR3 is built from 13 residues. Trimming shortened V by 3 bases and J by 8 bases, and 11 bases separated the two germline ends. Germline V gives CDR1 SGHDT, CDR2 YYEEEE. CDR3 in DNA: TGTGCCAGCAGCTCCGGGACATCCGAAAAACTGTTTTTT. It specifies CASSSGTSEKLFF.

The rearrangement uses TRBV5-6 and TRBJ1-3; D remains ambiguous. V was shortened by 2 bases and J by 0 bases, with 6 bases between the two germline ends. CDR1 and CDR2 from the germline V gene are SGHDT and YYEEEE. This CDR3 contains 14 residues. CDR3 residues: CASSFFSSGNTIYF. The CDR3 region has the DNA TGTGCCAGCAGCTTTTTCAGCTCTGGAAACACCATATATTTT.

This clone showed up just once. The rearrangement joins TRBV29-1 to TRBJ2-2; D unclear. V dropped 0 bases and J dropped 4 bases, with 18 bases sitting between them. Germline-derived CDR1 and CDR2 are SQVTM and ANQGSEA. CDR3 length: 17 residues. The CDR3 DNA is TGCAGCGTTGAAGAAGTGACGGATGTCGCGAGCACCGGGGAGCTGTTTTTT. Translation: CSVEEVTDVASTGELFF.

The rearrangement links TRBV30 to TRBJ2-7; possibly TRBD1 for D (5 bases). The CDR3 length is 14 residues. Germline-derived CDR1 and CDR2 are GTSNPN and SVGIG (reference sequence). The germline V and J ends were trimmed by 4 bases and 0 bases, with 13 bases remaining between them. CDR3 nucleotides: TGTGCCTGGAACCAGGGATGGAGCTCCTACGAGCAGTACTTC. Amino acids: CAWNQGWSSYEQYF.